These 2 T cell receptor beta chains share one sample of origin, sequenced in a study of blood T cell repertoires in COVID-19 (dated by TCRdb to 2018 to 2020). Receptor libraries were prepared by the immunoSEQ multiplex PCR assay. What TCRdb holds here is the immuneACCESS table cut down to in-frame rearrangements. Part of the clones is not present; checked against another copy, under half of the missing clones reflect an unresolved V gene, and the others are unexplained. The sample includes a few hundred thousand clones, with around 88% observed a single time. Of the sample, 6.9% falls within the top ten clones. The sample comprised peripheral blood. These receptors all come from a woman aged 30 to 39 who had recovered from COVID-19.

The chain joins TRBV11-3 to TRBJ1-4; TRBD1 agrees at 10 bases. V was pared by 5 bases and J by 16 bases, with 4 bases of the junction left unmatched. The germline V gene encodes CDR1 SGHNT and CDR2 YENEEA. This CDR3 comprises 11 residues. The CDR3 region has the DNA TGTGCCAGCAGCCCGTGGGACAGGGGGTTTTTT. It encodes CASSPWDRGFF.

This clone was detected once. The rearrangement links TRBV5-1 to TRBJ2-1; perhaps TRBD2 as D (7 bases). The V end was cut by 2 bases, the J end by 2 bases, with 17 bases between. The CDR3 consists of 17 residues. CDR1 and CDR2 from the germline V gene are SGHRS and YFSETQ. In DNA form, the CDR3 reads TGCGCCAGCAGCTTTGGAGGGGGGGCAGCCGCCTACAATGAGCAGTTCTTC. Protein sequence: CASSFGGGAAAYNEQFF. Variable domain in full (rest from reference TRBV5-1 and TRBJ2-1): KAGVTQTPRYLIKTRGQQVTLSCSPISGHRSVSWYQQTPGQGLQFLFEYFSETQRNKGNFPGRFSGRQFSNSRSEMNVSTLELGDSALYLCASSFGGGAAAYNEQFFGPGTRLTVL.